This entry lists 32 T cell receptor beta chains sequenced from one sample in a study of CXCR3-negative and CXCR3-positive naive CD8 T cells. Study outcomes and limitations: CXCR3-positive naive cells carried more hydrophobic TRB CDR3s than CXCR3-negative naive cells did.

The TRB libraries of cDNA were built by UMI-labeled 5' RACE. With the 5' RACE reads reprocessed, TCRdb shows one record per CDR3 protein and no DNA. This sample's table reports around 110,000 distinct CDR3 sequences. Their antigens remain unidentified. The source material was naive CXCR3+ CD8+ T cells from blood. Sample subset: CD45RO-CCR7+CD27+CD95- naive CD8+ T cells expressing CXCR3 (TNR3+). Receptors were obtained from a human donor in good health. Some clones in this sample may be carry-over from other donors' samples.

CDR3 amino acids: CASSGGQGVLIEQFF. This sequence joins TRBV2 and TRBJ2-1; TCRdb picks TRBD1, but there is no DNA to check that call. Germline V lookup: CDR1 SNHLY, CDR2 FYNNEI. The CDR3 loop spans 15 amino acids.

The chain uses TRBV3-1 and TRBJ1-3. Germline assignment: CDR1 LGHDT and CDR2 YNNKEL (reference sequence). The CDR3 sequence is 15 residues long. CDR3 in amino acids: CASRVGLHSGNTIYF.

This chain joins TRBV7-3 and TRBJ2-1; the TRBD1 assignment by TCRdb is unverifiable without DNA. The germline gives CDR1 SGHTA, CDR2 FQGTGA. The CDR3 sequence is 13 residues long. The CDR3 reads CASSLTTGDEQFF. Complete variable domain (other parts from reference TRBV7-3 and TRBJ2-1): GAGVSQTPSNKVTEKGKYVELRCDPISGHTALYWYRQSLGQGPEFLIYFQGTGAADDSGLPNDRFFAVRPEGSVSTLKIQRTERGDSAVYLCASSLTTGDEQFFGPGTRLTVL.

V and J are TRBV21-1 and TRBJ1-1; checking the TCRdb D call of TRBD1 is not possible without DNA. TRBV21-1 is designated a pseudogene. The CDR3 is 16 amino acids. The CDR3 reads CASSISRGGRVAEAFF.

V usage is TRBV7-9 and J usage is TRBJ2-4; the D call of TRBD1 rests on TCRdb alone, since no DNA is present to check it. CDR1 SEHNR and CDR2 FQNEAQ come from the germline V gene (reference sequence). This CDR3 spans 15 amino acids. CDR3 sequence reads: CASSPASGRKNIQYF.

V and J are TRBV4-3 and TRBJ2-1; the TRBD1 assignment by TCRdb is unverifiable without DNA. CDR1 and CDR2 from the germline V gene are LGHNA and YSLEER. CDR3 length: 18 amino acids. The CDR3 protein is CASSQDQVEGAPYNEQFF.

J is TRBJ2-1 and V is TRBV11-1; no DNA is available, so the TRBD1 call from TCRdb remains unchecked. CDR1 is SGHAT and CDR2 is FQDESV in the germline V gene (reference sequence). The CDR3 length is 15 residues. CDR3 sequence: CASSLGQGAGNEQFF. The full variable domain, its missing parts supplied by reference TRBV11-1 and TRBJ2-1, is EAEVAQSPRYKITEKSQAVAFWCDPISGHATLYWYRQILGQGPELLVQFQDESVVDDSQLPKDRFSAERLKGVDSTLKIQPAELGDSAMYLCASSLGQGAGNEQFFGPGTRLTVL.

The chain's CDR3 is CASSQDKGGRNEQFF. The chain uses TRBV4-3 and TRBJ2-1; the TCRdb call, TRBD1, lacks DNA for checking. Germline V gives CDR1 LGHNA, CDR2 YSLEER. The CDR3 contains 15 residues.

The chain uses TRBV27 and TRBJ2-6; TCRdb names TRBD2, which stays unverified in the absence of DNA. CDR3 length equals 17 residues. Germline CDR1 reads MNHEY; CDR2 reads SMNVEV (reference sequence). The CDR3 loop reads CASSFWASYSGANVLTF.

This rearrangement joins TRBV20-1 to TRBJ1-1; TCRdb picks TRBD1, but there is no DNA to check that call. From germline, CDR1 is DFQATT and CDR2 SNEGSKA (reference sequence). The CDR3 length is 15 residues. CDR3 loop: CSASFPGTTPGEAFF.

The J gene is TRBJ1-6, the V gene TRBV6-5; TCRdb gives TRBD1 as the D gene, but with no DNA this cannot be confirmed. This CDR3 is 18 amino acids long. In germline, CDR1 is MNHEY, CDR2 SVGAGI. The CDR3 here is CASSYSFLAVRDNSPLHF.

This chain uses TRBV7-3 with TRBJ2-7. The CDR3 loop spans 13 amino acids. CDR1 SGHTA and CDR2 FQGTGA come from the germline V gene. The CDR3 sequence is CASSLIPGHEQYF.

The chain is built from TRBV30 and TRBJ2-2; as DNA is missing, the TRBD1 call by TCRdb cannot be tested. Germline lookup yields CDR1 GTSNPN and CDR2 SVGIG (reference sequence). The CDR3 contains 13 residues. This chain's CDR3 is CAWSPQNTGELFF.

J is TRBJ1-1 and V is TRBV6-5. Germline V gene lookup returns CDR1 MNHEY and CDR2 SVGAGI. CDR3 length: 18 amino acids. The CDR3 reads CASSLLGYFSSMNTEAFF.

The V gene is TRBV29-1, the J gene TRBJ2-5; TCRdb outputs TRBD1, but without DNA this stays unchecked. Germline V gene lookup returns CDR1 SQVTM and CDR2 ANQGSEA. The CDR3 covers 12 residues. CDR3 in amino acids: CSVEGAGETQYF.

The chain links TRBV29-1 to TRBJ2-7; TCRdb designates TRBD2, a call that cannot be tested without DNA. The CDR3 has 13 residues. CDR1 and CDR2 (germline): SQVTM, ANQGSEA. CDR3 sequence: CSVAEGQLYEQYF.

The chain links TRBV4-3 to TRBJ2-3. The length of the CDR3 is 14 residues. CDR1 and CDR2 (germline): LGHNA, YSLEER. CDR3 in amino acids: CASSQEMGTDTQYF.

The chain employs TRBV7-9 and TRBJ2-1; TCRdb's D gene call, TRBD1, goes unchecked for lack of DNA. This CDR3 is 15 amino acids long. Germline V lookup: CDR1 SEHNR, CDR2 FQNEAQ (reference sequence). The CDR3 reads CASSLARTYYNEQFF.

The J gene is TRBJ1-2, the V gene TRBV19. CDR3 size: 13 residues. Per the germline V gene, CDR1 is LNHDA and CDR2 is SQIVND (reference sequence). This chain's CDR3 is CASSMVTNYGYTF.

J is TRBJ2-7 and V is TRBV5-1; no DNA is available, so the TRBD1 call from TCRdb remains unchecked. The CDR3 consists of 14 residues. CDR1 is SGHRS and CDR2 is YFSETQ in the germline V gene. The CDR3: CASSLTGDTYEQYF.

This chain links TRBV5-6 with TRBJ2-7; TCRdb's assignment of TRBD1 cannot be checked, as there is no DNA. CDR3 length equals 19 residues. Germline V gene sequence: CDR1 SGHDT, CDR2 YYEEEE. The CDR3 sequence: CASSMETGQNLAYENEQYF. Combining the CDR3 with reference TRBV5-6 and TRBJ2-7 gives the whole variable domain DAGVTQSPTHLIKTRGQQVTLRCSPKSGHDTVSWYQQALGQGPQFIFQYYEEEERQRGNFPDRFSGHQFPNYSSELNVNALLLGDSALYLCASSMETGQNLAYENEQYFGPGTRLTVT.

The chain combines TRBV5-1 with TRBJ2-1. Per germline, CDR1 SGHRS and CDR2 YFSETQ. CDR3 length equals 13 residues. CDR3 region: CASSLGRSTEQFF.

The V gene is TRBV10-3, the J gene TRBJ1-2; checking the TCRdb D call of TRBD1 is not possible without DNA. Germline V gene sequence: CDR1 ENHRY, CDR2 SYGVKD. This CDR3 region has 15 residues. CDR3 in amino acids: CAISESPPGAYGYTF.

The V call is TRBV29-1, the J call TRBJ1-1. CDR1 SQVTM and CDR2 ANQGSEA come from the germline V gene. The CDR3 consists of 12 residues. The CDR3 loop is CSVESENTEAFF.

The chain couples TRBV11-2 to TRBJ2-1; as DNA is missing, the TRBD2 call by TCRdb cannot be tested. The CDR3 is made up of 17 amino acids. The germline CDR1 and CDR2 sequences are SGHAT and FQNNGV. CDR3 sequence reads: CASSPAAASGGINEQFF.

The chain couples TRBV2 to TRBJ2-3; TCRdb's D gene call, TRBD1, goes unchecked for lack of DNA. This CDR3 contains 14 residues. Germline lookup yields CDR1 SNHLY and CDR2 FYNNEI. The CDR3 is CASSEGGGRDTQYF.

The chain employs TRBV10-3 and TRBJ1-5; TCRdb gives TRBD1 as the D gene, but with no DNA this cannot be confirmed. This CDR3 has 15 amino acids. Germline CDR1 ENHRY, CDR2 SYGVKD. Here the CDR3 reads CAISESMGGYQPQHF.

The CDR3 region is CSVFRDTYEQYF. The gene calls are TRBV29-1 and TRBJ2-7; the D call from TCRdb, TRBD1, cannot be confirmed without DNA. CDR3 length equals 12 residues. The V gene's germline CDR1 is SQVTM and CDR2 ANQGSEA.

This sequence joins TRBV9 and TRBJ2-1. The CDR3 is made up of 12 amino acids. Per germline, CDR1 SGDLS and CDR2 YYNGEE. The CDR3 spells CASSDYDNEQFF.

The chain has TRBV10-3 and TRBJ2-7; with no DNA, the TCRdb D assignment of TRBD2 cannot be verified. CDR1 is ENHRY, CDR2 SYGVKD, per germline. This CDR3 has 15 residues. The CDR3: CAISETSGSVAEQYF.

The chain has TRBV10-1 and TRBJ1-1; TCRdb calls TRBD1, which cannot be checked without DNA. The CDR3 is made up of 15 amino acids. The germline V gene has CDR1 WNHNN and CDR2 SYGVQD (reference sequence). The CDR3 loop is CASSESTGGNTEAFF.

This chain's CDR3 is CASSLPGPSGQGYNEQFF. The chain carries TRBV7-9 and TRBJ2-1; TCRdb gives TRBD1 as the D gene, but with no DNA this cannot be confirmed. This CDR3 spans 18 amino acids. Germline V gene data show CDR1 as SEHNR and CDR2 as FQNEAQ (reference sequence). Using reference TRBV7-9 and TRBJ2-1 for the parts outside the CDR3, the full variable domain is DTGVSQNPRHKITKRGQNVTFRCDPISEHNRLYWYRQTLGQGPEFLTYFQNEAQLEKSRLLSDRFSAERPKGSFSTLEIQRTEQGDSAMYLCASSLPGPSGQGYNEQFFGPGTRLTVL.